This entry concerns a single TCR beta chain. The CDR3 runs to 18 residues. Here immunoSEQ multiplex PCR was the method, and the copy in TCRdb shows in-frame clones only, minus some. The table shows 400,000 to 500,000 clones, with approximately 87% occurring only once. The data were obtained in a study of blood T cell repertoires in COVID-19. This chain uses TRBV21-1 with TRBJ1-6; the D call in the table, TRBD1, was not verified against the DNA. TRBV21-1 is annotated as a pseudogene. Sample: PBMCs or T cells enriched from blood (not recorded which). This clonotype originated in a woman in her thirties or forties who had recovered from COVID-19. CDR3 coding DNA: TGTGCCAGCAGCAAAGGGGCCCCGACAGGGCTCTCCCGCTTACCCCTCCACTTT. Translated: CASSKGAPTGLSRLPLHF.